The 20 T cell receptor beta chains below were found in one sample sequenced in a study of T cell repertoires in cytomegalovirus infection. TCRdb ran MiXCR on the reads and lists one entry per CDR3 protein. Here the sample spans hundreds of thousands of distinct CDR3 sequences, over 7.5% being singletons. Sequenced sample: PBMCs. The receptors derive from a human donor in good health (CMV status not recorded). Some clones in this sample may be carry-over from other donors' samples.

There are many counts of this clonotype. The CDR3 sequence: CASRIQGGGTEAFF. The CDR3 DNA sequence: TGTGCCAGCAGGATACAGGGGGGGGGCACTGAAGCTTTCTTT. The chain links TRBV12-3 or TRBV12-4 to TRBJ1-1, with TRBD1 matching over 8 bases. The CDR3 has 14 residues. V shed 6 bases and J 4 bases; nucleotides not matched to a gene: 7.

This clonotype appeared a few times. The V and J genes are TRBV28 and TRBJ1-3; the match to TRBD1 covers 9 bases. The CDR3 is made up of 16 amino acids. Unmatched junction bases numbered 9, after V lost 6 bases and J lost 3 bases. Germline-derived CDR1 and CDR2 are MDHEN and SYDVKM. The CDR3 is CASSPRAGQGGNTIYF. CDR3 bases: TGTGCCAGCAGCCCCAGGGCGGGACAGGGTGGAAACACCATATATTTT.

This clonotype was recorded many times. The chain recombines TRBV7-2 with TRBJ2-1; D is unclear. Trimming pared 5 bases from V and 10 bases from J, leaving 15 bases between. This CDR3 contains 13 residues. Germline CDR1 and CDR2: SGHTA and FQGNSA. The CDR3 nucleotides are TGTGCCAGCAGCCTGAGACTGACGGGCGAGCAGTTCTTC. Translating gives CASSLRLTGEQFF.

This sequence joins TRBV7-6 and TRBJ2-7, with TRBD2 matching over 11 bases. J lost 2 bases, V lost 5 bases, and 8 bases had no gene match. The CDR3 has 16 residues. Germline V gene data show CDR1 as SGHVS and CDR2 as FNYEAQ. The CDR3 DNA reads as TGTGCCAGCAGCCTGGGGACTAGCGGACCCCCCTACGAGCAGTACTTC. This gives the protein CASSLGTSGPPYEQYF.

This clonotype has ten or more counts. The V and J genes are TRBV2 and TRBJ1-2, with D possibly being TRBD1 (6 bases). Germline V gene lookup returns CDR1 SNHLY and CDR2 FYNNEI. The CDR3 covers 12 residues. With 5 bases removed from V and 4 bases from J, the gap between germline ends came to 8 bases. The CDR3 region has the DNA TGTGCCAGCAGTCGGGACACCTATGGCTACACCTTC. It specifies CASSRDTYGYTF.

This clonotype was counted many times. DNA for the CDR3: TGTGCCATCAGTGGAATAGCGGGAGGTTACAATGAGCAGTTCTTC. Translating it yields CAISGIAGGYNEQFF. The J gene is TRBJ2-1, the V gene TRBV10-3, with 10 bases matching TRBD2. Per the germline V gene, CDR1 is ENHRY and CDR2 is SYGVKD. This CDR3 has 15 residues. The V gene end was trimmed by 4 bases and the J gene end by 4 bases; junction bases not matched to a gene: 4.

This clonotype was observed a handful of times. The genes are TRBV6-2 or TRBV6-3 and TRBJ2-1; TRBD2 matches at 11 bases. V gave up 2 bases and J gave up 6 bases; unmatched junction bases: 6. The CDR3 spans 16 residues. The germline CDR1 and CDR2 sequences are MNHEY and SVGEGT. The CDR3 region is CASSYQLAGATNEQFF. CDR3 DNA sequence: TGTGCCAGCAGTTACCAACTAGCGGGAGCGACCAATGAGCAGTTCTTC.

This clonotype was counted many times. The gene calls are TRBV28 and TRBJ2-7; TRBD2 matches 10 bases. The CDR3 is 12 amino acids. The V gene end was trimmed by 9 bases and the J gene end by 4 bases; junction bases not matched to a gene: 3. In germline, CDR1 is MDHEN, CDR2 SYDVKM. CDR3 in DNA: TGTGCCAGTAGCGGGGGGCCTTACGAGCAGTACTTC. It is translated as CASSGGPYEQYF.

V and J are TRBV20-1 and TRBJ1-1; D remains unclear. CDR3 length equals 15 residues. Per germline, CDR1 DFQATT and CDR2 SNEGSKA (reference sequence). Trimming stripped 1 base from V and 3 bases from J, with 15 bases between. CDR3 region: CSARGAPGRDTEAFF. For the CDR3, the DNA is TGCAGTGCTAGAGGTGCCCCCGGTCGGGACACTGAAGCTTTCTTT.

This clonotype appeared many times. V usage is TRBV20-1 and J usage is TRBJ2-7; the match to TRBD1 covers 7 bases. Trimming at V came to 2 bases and at J to 0 bases, leaving 7 bases not matched to a gene. Germline V gene lookup returns CDR1 DFQATT and CDR2 SNEGSKA (reference sequence). The CDR3 extends over 15 amino acids. This chain's CDR3 is CSARSLDRSSYEQYF. The CDR3 DNA reads TGCAGTGCTAGATCGTTGGACAGGAGCTCCTACGAGCAGTACTTC.

The table lists this clonotype with many counts. The chain uses TRBV7-2 and TRBJ2-7; D perhaps matches TRBD2 (6 bases). Trimming shortened V by 7 bases and J by 0 bases, and 13 bases separated the two germline ends. The CDR3 contains 14 residues. In germline, CDR1 is SGHTA, CDR2 FQGNSA. Here the CDR3 reads CASNLGAGSYEQYF. The CDR3, as DNA: TGTGCCAGCAACCTGGGAGCGGGCTCCTACGAGCAGTACTTC.

The chain recombines TRBV5-1 with TRBJ1-1; 7 bases map to TRBD1. After removal of 4 bases from V and 1 base from J, the junction contained 7 bases not matched to a gene. Looked up from germline, CDR1 is SGHRS and CDR2 is YFSETQ. The CDR3 spans 15 residues. CDR3 coding DNA: TGCGCCAGCAGCCGCCCGGGACAGAGGAACACTGAAGCTTTCTTT. Protein: CASSRPGQRNTEAFF.

This clonotype was seen a handful of times. The chain joins TRBV6-5 to TRBJ1-6; the D gene is possibly TRBD1 (5 bases). Trimming left V 0 bases short and J 0 bases short, with 21 bases between. The CDR3 length is 21 residues. CDR1 MNHEY and CDR2 SVGAGI come from the germline V gene. CDR3 protein: CASSYSRQTDRLSSYNSPLHF. DNA of the CDR3: TGTGCCAGCAGTTACTCTAGGCAGACCGACAGACTGAGCTCCTATAATTCACCCCTCCACTTT.

This clonotype was counted ten times or more. The rearrangement joins TRBV7-3 to TRBJ2-2; 7 bases fit TRBD1. This CDR3 comprises 14 residues. Germline V gene data show CDR1 as SGHTA and CDR2 as FQGTGA. V trimming: 5 bases; J trimming: 5 bases; junction bases outside the gene matches: 5. The CDR3 loop reads CASSPGQPTGELFF. The CDR3 DNA sequence: TGTGCCAGCAGCCCGGGACAGCCAACCGGGGAGCTGTTTTTT.

Ten or more counts support this clonotype. The V gene is TRBV7-2, the J gene TRBJ2-2, with unresolved D. The CDR3 is made up of 15 amino acids. With 2 bases removed from V and 4 bases from J, the gap between germline ends came to 11 bases. Per germline, CDR1 SGHTA and CDR2 FQGNSA. This CDR3 reads CASSLNWGSTGELFF. The CDR3 DNA follows: TGTGCCAGCAGCTTAAATTGGGGTAGCACCGGGGAGCTGTTTTTT.

The chain employs TRBV7-8 and TRBJ1-4, with 9 bases lining up with TRBD1. The CDR3 is made up of 15 amino acids. The junction had 7 bases not matched to a gene; V was cut back by 3 bases and J by 8 bases. From germline, CDR1 is SGHVS and CDR2 FQNEAQ. CDR3 sequence reads: CASSFNRGPEEKLFF. The CDR3 nucleotides are TGTGCCAGCAGCTTTAACAGGGGGCCTGAAGAAAAACTGTTTTTT.

This clonotype was counted between two and nine times. The CDR3 DNA follows: TGTGCCAGCAGTTTATTGCCTGGGGCGGCAACTTCCGGCTACACCTTC. This sequence encodes CASSLLPGAATSGYTF. This chain joins TRBV27 and TRBJ1-2; TRBD1 might be the D (5 bases). Germline V gene lookup returns CDR1 MNHEY and CDR2 SMNVEV (reference sequence). Deletions cut 1 base from V and 8 bases from J, with 20 bases between. This CDR3 spans 16 amino acids.

V is TRBV6-5 and J is TRBJ1-6; TRBD1 is a possible D gene (5 bases). This CDR3 is built from 16 residues. Germline V gives CDR1 MNHEY, CDR2 SVGAGI. Trimming pared 0 bases from V and 6 bases from J, leaving 12 bases between. CDR3 loop: CASSYSPGMSNSPLHF. The CDR3 nucleotides read TGTGCCAGCAGTTACTCGCCAGGGATGAGTAATTCACCCCTCCACTTT.

In its sample, this clonotype was seen many times. The chain is built from TRBV12-3 or TRBV12-4 and TRBJ2-5; no definite D call. Deletions cut 5 bases from V and 4 bases from J, with 14 bases between. The CDR3 sequence is 14 residues long. CDR3: CASSPRLSGETQYF. The CDR3 DNA follows: TGTGCCAGCAGTCCCCGTCTCTCCGGAGAGACCCAGTACTTC.

Comment on this clonotype: One end of the junction varies from germline; a read error may be responsible. This chain links TRBV7-2 with TRBJ2-4, with D uncertain. The CDR3 totals 14 residues. The germline V gene encodes CDR1 SGHTA and CDR2 FQGNSA. The CDR3 DNA follows: TGTGCCAGCAGCCTCCGGGCCGCCAAAAACATTCAGAACTTC. Translating gives CASSLRAAKNIQNF.